The 24 T cell receptor beta chains below all came from one sample that was sequenced in a study of post-analysis software for immune sequencing data. Overall study findings and caveats: In patients, about 5 TRBV segments were more frequent than in controls, with TRBV5-6, TRBV5-1 and TRBV20-1 among them.

Each TCR beta cDNA library carried unique molecular identifiers. From the PCR reads, TCRdb called clonotypes with MiXCR, one entry per CDR3 protein. Of hundreds of thousands of distinct CDR3 sequences listed, 44% are singletons. No antigen is known for these receptors. Sequences were obtained from blood. Receptors were obtained from a girl between 5 and 17 years old with multiple sclerosis.

The CDR3 DNA reads TGTGCCAGCAGCTTAGTGTATTCACCCCTCCACTTT. This codes for CASSLVYSPLHF. The rearrangement joins TRBV7-2 to TRBJ1-6, with D unresolved. Germline CDR1 SGHTA, CDR2 FQGNSA. Trimming cost V 1 base and J 8 bases, with 3 bases left between them. CDR3 length: 12 amino acids.

For this clonotype: This sequence may be a read error, since a much larger clone differs from it by one base. V is TRBV24-1 and J is TRBJ2-5; D gene ambiguous. The CDR3 spans 15 residues. The ends were cut back, 5 bases at V and 1 base at J, with 13 bases in the middle. Germline CDR1 KGHDR, CDR2 SFDVKD. CDR3 bases: TGTGCCACCAGTGGCTTGAGAGCAGGCCAAGAGACCCAGTACTTC. Its translation: CATSGLRAGQETQYF.

The chain has TRBV3-1 and TRBJ2-3; 11 bases fit TRBD2. Looked up from germline, CDR1 is LGHDT and CDR2 is YNNKEL (reference sequence). The CDR3 is 19 amino acids. J gave up 0 bases and V 0 bases, and 8 bases lay outside the gene matches. CDR3 in DNA: TGTGCCAGCAGCCAAGATCTGACTAGCGGGGATTCTAGCACAGATACGCAGTATTTT. Protein sequence: CASSQDLTSGDSSTDTQYF.

This clonotype was seen repeatedly, ten times or more. V is TRBV29-1 and J is TRBJ2-7; possibly TRBD1 for D (5 bases). The CDR3 extends over 12 amino acids. CDR1 and CDR2 from the germline V gene are SQVTM and ANQGSEA. With 0 bases removed from V and 7 bases from J, the gap between germline ends came to 10 bases. CDR3: CSVEDLRTEQYF. The CDR3 nucleotides are TGCAGCGTTGAAGATCTTAGGACAGAGCAGTACTTC.

This clonotype showed up just a few times. Given a much more abundant clone one base away, this may be a read error. The chain links TRBV12-3 or TRBV12-4 to TRBJ1-1, with 8 bases identical to TRBD1. V lost 11 bases to trimming and J lost 7 bases; unmatched junction nucleotides: 12. This CDR3 comprises 13 residues. The CDR3 DNA reads as TGTGCCTGCACTCTGGGACAGGACGGTGAAGCTTTCTTT. Its translation: CACTLGQDGEAFF.

V and J are TRBV12-3 or TRBV12-4 and TRBJ2-1; D unresolved. The CDR3 has 13 amino acids. Trimming cost V 3 bases and J 5 bases, with 8 bases left between them. For the CDR3, the DNA is TGTGCCAGCAGTTTGCCGGTCCACAATGAGCAGTTCTTC. Amino acids: CASSLPVHNEQFF.

This chain uses TRBV6-1 with TRBJ2-1, with 7 bases identical to TRBD1. The trim removed 7 bases at V and 2 bases at J, leaving 5 bases unmatched. The germline CDR1 and CDR2 sequences are MNHNS and SASEGT. The CDR3 spans 14 residues. The CDR3 nucleotides read TGTGCCAGCACTTTGGGACAGACCTACAATGAGCAGTTCTTC. As protein: CASTLGQTYNEQFF.

This clonotype was seen more than once but under ten times. This chain uses TRBV21-1 with TRBJ2-5. TRBV21-1 is tagged as a pseudogene. The CDR3 sequence is 12 residues long. The CDR3 nucleotides are TGTGCCAGCAGCTTACAGAAAGAGACCCAGTACTTC. This gives the protein CASSLQKETQYF.

This clonotype was seen only a few times. An end of the junction differs from the germline gene, which may be a read error. This chain connects TRBV12-3 or TRBV12-4 to TRBJ2-1; weak D call: TRBD2 (6 bases). CDR3 size: 13 residues. CDR3 DNA: TGTGCCAGCAGATTAGCGGCGCTGAGGGAGCAGTTCTTC. Protein product: CASRLAALREQFF.

This clonotype was seen a handful of times. This rearrangement joins TRBV5-6 to TRBJ2-5; 12 bases match TRBD2. The CDR3 totals 16 residues. From germline, CDR1 is SGHDT and CDR2 YYEEEE. V dropped 7 bases and J dropped 5; count of bases not matched to a gene: 12. In DNA, the CDR3 is TGTGCCAGCCATTCACTAGCGGGGGGATCCCGGGAGACCCAGTACTTC. It is translated as CASHSLAGGSRETQYF.

This rearrangement joins TRBV20-1 to TRBJ2-3; TRBD2 aligns across 10 bases. Trimming at V came to 0 bases and at J to 3 bases, leaving 6 bases not matched to a gene. Germline CDR1 DFQATT, CDR2 SNEGSKA (reference sequence). This CDR3 has 16 residues. The CDR3 is CSARDFLAGVTDTQYF. CDR3 DNA: TGCAGTGCTAGAGATTTTCTAGCGGGGGTTACAGATACGCAGTATTTT.

This clonotype came up a few times. The chain couples TRBV7-9 to TRBJ2-1; D is undetermined. Trimming pared 7 bases from V and 7 bases from J, leaving 17 bases between. The CDR3 is 14 amino acids. CDR1 is SEHNR and CDR2 is FQNEAQ in the germline V gene (reference sequence). The CDR3 reads CASTRTDGLNEQFF. CDR3 sequence (DNA): TGTGCCAGCACCCGAACCGACGGCTTGAATGAGCAGTTCTTC.

J is TRBJ1-5 and V is TRBV6-6; no clear D gene. The germline CDR1 and CDR2 sequences are MNHNY and SVGAGI (reference sequence). The CDR3 length is 14 residues. Trimming took off 5 bases at V and 2 bases at J, with 10 bases between the two ends. The CDR3 DNA follows: TGTGCCAGCAGTGAGACGGTAGGCAATCAGCCCCAGCATTTT. It translates to CASSETVGNQPQHF.

The CDR3 loop reads CASSQLGQTNSPLHF. In nucleotides, the CDR3 is TGCGCCAGCAGCCAACTTGGACAGACAAATTCACCCCTCCACTTT. The chain is built from TRBV4-1 and TRBJ1-6; tentative D call: TRBD1 (6 bases). The CDR3 length is 15 residues. The germline CDR1 and CDR2 sequences are MGHRA and YSYEKL. V was pared by 2 bases and J by 7 bases, with 12 bases between.

The genes are TRBV5-1 and TRBJ2-3; D is ambiguous. Germline assignment: CDR1 SGHRS and CDR2 YFSETQ. Between the trimmed V and J ends, which lost 3 bases and 5 bases, there was a span of 10 bases. The CDR3 runs 13 residues. CDR3 DNA sequence: TGCGCCAGCAGCTGGGAATGGGAAGATACGCAGTATTTT. Protein product: CASSWEWEDTQYF.

This clonotype was observed at least ten times. The chain joins TRBV6-4 to TRBJ2-2, with 7 bases aligning to TRBD1. The CDR3 consists of 14 residues. V shed 0 bases and J 6 bases; nucleotides not matched to a gene: 1. Germline CDR1 is MRHNA and CDR2 is SNTAGT. CDR3 residues: CASSDSGGAGELFF. The CDR3 nucleotides read TGTGCCAGCAGTGACTCAGGGGGCGCCGGGGAGCTGTTTTTT.

A note on this clonotype: Mismatch with germline at one junction end may stem from a read error. The chain is built from TRBV5-1 and TRBJ2-7, with 9 bases fitting TRBD1. The CDR3 length is 14 residues. CDR1 SGHRS and CDR2 YFSETQ come from the germline V gene. The CDR3 region is CASSRGQGRDEQCF. CDR3 nucleotide sequence: TGCGCCAGCAGCAGAGGACAGGGGAGGGACGAGCAGTGCTTC.

This chain connects TRBV7-9 to TRBJ2-3; 9 bases line up with TRBD1. The CDR3 totals 16 residues. V dropped 4 bases and J dropped 1; count of bases not matched to a gene: 6. Germline loops: CDR1 SEHNR, CDR2 FQNEAQ (reference sequence). The CDR3 reads CASSWTGDLGTDTQYF. DNA of the CDR3: TGTGCCAGCAGCTGGACAGGGGACCTCGGCACAGATACGCAGTATTTT.

This CDR3 reads CASSLEAALSSYNEQFF. The CDR3 DNA sequence: TGTGCCAGCAGCTTGGAAGCTGCCTTGAGCTCCTACAATGAGCAGTTCTTC. The rearrangement links TRBV11-3 to TRBJ2-1; no firm D call. The CDR3 extends over 17 amino acids. Germline loops: CDR1 SGHNT, CDR2 YENEEA. V gave up 3 bases and J gave up 0 bases, with 15 bases separating them.

This clonotype occurred once. No conserved phenylalanine or tryptophan is present at the end of the CDR3, so a read error is the likely explanation. The limits of the CDR3 on the DNA are not certain, so only TCRdb's listed CDR3 is given. The V and J genes are TRBV12-3 or TRBV12-4 and TRBJ2-1. The CDR3 adds up to 15 amino acids, both ends counted. Here the CDR3 reads CASSPSGGPTMSSSS.

This clonotype was picked up a small number of times. CDR3 nucleotides: TGTGCCACCAGCAGCGGAACCCGAGGGACCCTCCACTTT. The encoded protein is CATSSGTRGTLHF. The gene calls are TRBV15 and TRBJ1-6; no clear D. The CDR3 loop spans 13 amino acids. The V gene's germline CDR1 is LNHNV and CDR2 YYDKDF (reference sequence). V was pared by 3 bases and J by 14 bases, with 14 bases between.

The rearrangement links TRBV2 to TRBJ2-7; the D call may be TRBD1 or TRBD2 (7 bases each). CDR1 SNHLY and CDR2 FYNNEI come from the germline V gene. The CDR3 runs to 13 residues. With 10 bases removed from V and 5 bases from J, the gap between germline ends came to 18 bases. The CDR3 region is CAIGRGRLNEQYF. The CDR3 DNA reads as TGTGCCATAGGGAGGGGGCGTCTGAACGAGCAGTACTTC. Full variable domain (remainder filled in from reference TRBV2 and TRBJ2-7): EPEVTQTPSHQVTQMGQEVILRCVPISNHLYFYWYRQILGQKVEFLVSFYNNEISEKSEIFDDQFSVERPDGSNFTLKIRSTKLEDSAMYFCAIGRGRLNEQYFGPGTRLTVT.

Only a few counts were recorded for this clonotype. The V call is TRBV6-1, the J call TRBJ2-1; possible D gene TRBD1, 6 bases. The V and J ends lost 2 bases and 2 bases respectively, with 10 bases between them. The CDR3 runs 15 residues. CDR1 is MNHNS and CDR2 is SASEGT in the germline V gene. CDR3 residues: CASSEMGAPYNEQFF. CDR3 DNA: TGTGCCAGCAGTGAAATGGGGGCGCCCTACAATGAGCAGTTCTTC.

This clonotype has more than one count but fewer than ten. The rearrangement uses TRBV5-1 and TRBJ2-1; no definite D call. CDR1 and CDR2 from the germline V gene are SGHRS and YFSETQ. V was trimmed by 3 bases and J by 4 bases, leaving 8 bases between them. This CDR3 has 13 residues. In DNA form, the CDR3 reads TGCGCCAGCAGCTCGCCGACGTACAATGAGCAGTTCTTC. Translated: CASSSPTYNEQFF.